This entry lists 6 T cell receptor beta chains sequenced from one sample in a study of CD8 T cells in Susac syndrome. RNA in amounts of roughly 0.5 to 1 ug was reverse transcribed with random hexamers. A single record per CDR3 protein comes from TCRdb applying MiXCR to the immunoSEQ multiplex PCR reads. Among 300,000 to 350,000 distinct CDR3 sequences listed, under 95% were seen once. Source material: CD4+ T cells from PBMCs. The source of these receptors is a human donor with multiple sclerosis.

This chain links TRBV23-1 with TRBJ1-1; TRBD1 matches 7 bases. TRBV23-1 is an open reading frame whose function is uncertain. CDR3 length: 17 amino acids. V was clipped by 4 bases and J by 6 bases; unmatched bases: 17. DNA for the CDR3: TGCGCCAGCAGTCTACAATCCCCAGGGGGGGTAATCCCTGAAGCTTTCTTT. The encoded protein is CASSLQSPGGVIPEAFF.

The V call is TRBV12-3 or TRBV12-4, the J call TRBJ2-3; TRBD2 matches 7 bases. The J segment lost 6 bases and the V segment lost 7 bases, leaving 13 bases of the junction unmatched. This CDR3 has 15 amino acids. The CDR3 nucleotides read TGTGCCAGCACCCCCGGCGGGAGTATTTCCGATACGCAGTATTTT. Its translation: CASTPGGSISDTQYF.

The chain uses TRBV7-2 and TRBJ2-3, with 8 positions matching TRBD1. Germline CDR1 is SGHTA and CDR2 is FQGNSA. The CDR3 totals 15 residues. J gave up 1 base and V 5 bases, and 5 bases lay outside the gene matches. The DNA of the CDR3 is TGTGCCAGCAGCAGCAGGGGGCTTGGCACAGATACGCAGTATTTT. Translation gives CASSSRGLGTDTQYF.

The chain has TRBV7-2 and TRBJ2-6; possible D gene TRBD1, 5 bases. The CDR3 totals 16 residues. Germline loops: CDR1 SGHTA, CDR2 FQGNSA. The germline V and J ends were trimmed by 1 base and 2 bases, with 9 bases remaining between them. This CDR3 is CASSLGAGTGANVLTF. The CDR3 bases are TGTGCCAGCAGCTTAGGAGCAGGGACTGGGGCCAACGTCCTGACTTTC.

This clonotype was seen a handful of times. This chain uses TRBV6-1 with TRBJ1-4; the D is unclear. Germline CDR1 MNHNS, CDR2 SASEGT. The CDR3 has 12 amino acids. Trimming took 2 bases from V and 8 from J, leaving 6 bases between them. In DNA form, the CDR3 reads TGTGCCAGCAGTGAACCCTGGGAAAAACTGTTTTTT. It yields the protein CASSEPWEKLFF.

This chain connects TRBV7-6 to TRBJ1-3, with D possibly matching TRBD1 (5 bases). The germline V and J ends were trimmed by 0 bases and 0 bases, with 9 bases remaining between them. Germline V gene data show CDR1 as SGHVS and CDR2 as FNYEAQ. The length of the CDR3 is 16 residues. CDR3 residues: CASSLASGYSGNTIYF. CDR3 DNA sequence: TGTGCCAGCAGCTTAGCGTCAGGGTACTCTGGAAACACCATATATTTT.